This T cell receptor (beta chain) was observed in a study of Ad26.COV2.S vaccination and SARS-CoV-2 variants. Across the study: Participants got Ad26.COV2.S intramuscularly, once or twice 56 days apart.

The treatment was: about 20 received Ad26.COV2.S at low or high dose, single or two shots; 5 received placebo; per-sample allocation not given. At day 63 after the first vaccine or placebo injection, samples were drawn. Boston hosted the donor, who was an adult aged 18-55 years. Method: immunoSEQ multiplex PCR; TCRdb's copy keeps in-frame clones and lacks some. This table holds roughly 420,000 clones, 88% found once. This CDR3 comprises 13 residues. The germline V and J ends were trimmed by 10 bases and 4 bases, with 14 bases remaining between them. Per germline, CDR1 LNHDA and CDR2 SQIVND (reference sequence).

The material sequenced was peripheral blood, taken in a trial of Ad26.COV2.S vaccine versus placebo. This TCR came from a person between 18 and 59 years old who received the Ad26.COV2.S COVID-19 vaccine or a placebo. The genes are TRBV19 and TRBJ1-5, with D possibly matching TRBD1 (5 bases). CDR3 loop: CATNLQGNQPQHF. The CDR3 coding sequence is TGTGCCACAAACCTCCAGGGAAATCAGCCCCAGCATTTT.